The text below deals with one T cell receptor (beta chain). Its antigen is still unknown. These data are taken from a study of blood T cells in healthy people across ages. Overall study findings and caveats: Significant beta diversity loss was already apparent by age 40, declining roughly linearly.

Deletions cut 3 bases from V and 6 bases from J, with 16 bases between. This CDR3 has 15 residues. Then a second PCR, running about 6 to 11 cycles, was carried out with a sample-barcoded 5' primer and a J-beta primer mix. TCRdb itself ran the 5' RACE reads through MiXCR, one entry per CDR3 protein. This table holds around 900,000 distinct CDR3 sequences, roughly half found once. Sequenced: blood. The J gene is TRBJ2-3, the V gene TRBV12-3 or TRBV12-4; D is uncertain. This receptor was identified in a woman aged 55-69 years in good health. CDR3 sequence reads: CASSFVRTLGDTQYF. The CDR3 DNA reads TGTGCCAGCAGTTTTGTCCGGACCCTAGGGGATACGCAGTATTTT.